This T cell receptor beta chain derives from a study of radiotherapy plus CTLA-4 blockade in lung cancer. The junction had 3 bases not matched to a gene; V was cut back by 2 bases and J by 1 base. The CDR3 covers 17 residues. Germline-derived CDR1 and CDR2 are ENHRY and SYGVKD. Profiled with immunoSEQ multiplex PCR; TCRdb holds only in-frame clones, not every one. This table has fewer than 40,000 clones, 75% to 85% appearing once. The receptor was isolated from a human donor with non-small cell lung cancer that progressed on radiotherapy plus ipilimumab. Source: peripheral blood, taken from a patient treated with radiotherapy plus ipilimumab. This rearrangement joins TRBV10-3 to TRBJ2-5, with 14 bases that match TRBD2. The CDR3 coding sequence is TGTGCCATCAGTGAGGGGACTAGCGGGGGTCTCCAAGAGACCCAGTACTTC. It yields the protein CAISEGTSGGLQETQYF.